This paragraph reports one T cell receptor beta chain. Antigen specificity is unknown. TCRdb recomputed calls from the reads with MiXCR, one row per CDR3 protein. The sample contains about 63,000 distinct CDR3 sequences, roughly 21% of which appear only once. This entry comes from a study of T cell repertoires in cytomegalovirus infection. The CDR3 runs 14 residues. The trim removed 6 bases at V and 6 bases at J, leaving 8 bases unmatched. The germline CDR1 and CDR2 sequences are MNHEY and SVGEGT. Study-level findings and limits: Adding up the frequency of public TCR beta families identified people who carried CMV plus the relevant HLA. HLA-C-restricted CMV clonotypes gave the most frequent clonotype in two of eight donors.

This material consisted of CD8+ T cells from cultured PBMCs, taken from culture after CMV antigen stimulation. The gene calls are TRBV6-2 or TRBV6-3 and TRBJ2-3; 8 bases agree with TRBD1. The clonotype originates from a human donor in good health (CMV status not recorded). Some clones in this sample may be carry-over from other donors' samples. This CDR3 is CASRRTGWSDTQYF. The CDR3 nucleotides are TGTGCCAGCAGGCGGACAGGGTGGTCGGATACGCAGTATTTT.